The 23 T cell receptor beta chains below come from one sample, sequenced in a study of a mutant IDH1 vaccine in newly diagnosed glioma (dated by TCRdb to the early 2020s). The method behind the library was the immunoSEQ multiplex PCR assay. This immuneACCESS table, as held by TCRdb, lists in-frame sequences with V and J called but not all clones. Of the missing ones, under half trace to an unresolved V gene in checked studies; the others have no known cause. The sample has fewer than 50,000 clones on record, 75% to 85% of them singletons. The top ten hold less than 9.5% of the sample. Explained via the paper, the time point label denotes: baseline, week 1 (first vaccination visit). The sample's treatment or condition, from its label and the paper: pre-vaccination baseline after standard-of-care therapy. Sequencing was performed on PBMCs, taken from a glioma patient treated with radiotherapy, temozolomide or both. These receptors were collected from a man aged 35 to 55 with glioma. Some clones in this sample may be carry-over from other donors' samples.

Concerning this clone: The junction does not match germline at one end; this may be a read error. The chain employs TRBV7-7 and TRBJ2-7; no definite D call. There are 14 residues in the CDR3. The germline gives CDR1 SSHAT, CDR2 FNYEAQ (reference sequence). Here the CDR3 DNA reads TGTGCTAGCAGCTCCCGACCGAACTCCTACGAGCAGTACTTC. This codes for CASSSRPNSYEQYF.

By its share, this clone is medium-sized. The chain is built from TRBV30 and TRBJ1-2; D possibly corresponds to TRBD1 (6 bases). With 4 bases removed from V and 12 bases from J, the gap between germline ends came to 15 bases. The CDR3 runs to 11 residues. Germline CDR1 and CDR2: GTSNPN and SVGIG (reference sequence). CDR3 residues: CAWTTGRRDTF. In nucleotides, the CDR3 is TGTGCCTGGACTACAGGGAGACGGGACACCTTC. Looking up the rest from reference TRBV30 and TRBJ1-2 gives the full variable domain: SQTIHQWPATLVQPVGSPLSLECTVEGTSNPNLYWYRQAAGRGLQLLFYSVGIGQISSEVPQNLSASRPQDRQFILSSKKLLLSDSGFYLCAWTTGRRDTFGSGTRLTVV.

Here the CDR3 reads CASSLAGGPPDTQYF. Written as DNA, the CDR3 is TGTGCCAGCAGCTTAGCGGGGGGCCCCCCTGATACGCAGTATTTT. J is TRBJ2-3 and V is TRBV7-9; D is perhaps TRBD1 or TRBD2 (6 bases each). V dropped 0 bases and J dropped 6 bases, with 13 bases sitting between them. CDR1 and CDR2 from the germline V gene are SEHNR and FQNEAQ (reference sequence). The CDR3 runs 15 residues.

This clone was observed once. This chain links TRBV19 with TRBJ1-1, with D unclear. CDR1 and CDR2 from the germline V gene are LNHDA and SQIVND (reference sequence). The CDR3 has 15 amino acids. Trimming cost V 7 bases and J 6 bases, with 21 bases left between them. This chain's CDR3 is CASTTIPPDSAEAFF. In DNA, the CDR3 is TGTGCCAGTACCACCATACCCCCGGATTCCGCTGAAGCTTTCTTT.

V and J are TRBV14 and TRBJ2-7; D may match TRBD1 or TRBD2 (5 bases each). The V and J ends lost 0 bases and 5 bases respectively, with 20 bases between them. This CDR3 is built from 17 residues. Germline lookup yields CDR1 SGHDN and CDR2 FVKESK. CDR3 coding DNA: TGTGCCAGCAGCCAAGATCGAGGGGCCCGCGGGCTAGACGAGCAGTACTTC. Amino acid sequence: CASSQDRGARGLDEQYF. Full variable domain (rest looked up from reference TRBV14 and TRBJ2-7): EAGVTQFPSHSVIEKGQTVTLRCDPISGHDNLYWYRRVMGKEIKFLLHFVKESKQDESGMPNNRFLAERTGGTYSTLKVQPAELEDSGVYFCASSQDRGARGLDEQYFGPGTRLTVT.

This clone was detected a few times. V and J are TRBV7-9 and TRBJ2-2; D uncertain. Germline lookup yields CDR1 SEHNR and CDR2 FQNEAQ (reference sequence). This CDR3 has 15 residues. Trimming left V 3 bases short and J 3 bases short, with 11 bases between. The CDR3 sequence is CASSLGLRDTGELFF. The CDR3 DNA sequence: TGTGCCAGCAGCTTGGGATTGAGAGACACCGGGGAGCTGTTTTTT.

CDR3 DNA: TGTGCCAGCTCACCTACACGAGGGTACTACGAGCAGTACTTC. Translation gives CASSPTRGYYEQYF. This chain joins TRBV18 and TRBJ2-7; TRBD2 is a possible D gene (5 bases). The CDR3 runs 14 residues. Per germline, CDR1 KGHSH and CDR2 LQKENI. Trimming took 3 bases from V and 3 from J, leaving 12 bases between them.

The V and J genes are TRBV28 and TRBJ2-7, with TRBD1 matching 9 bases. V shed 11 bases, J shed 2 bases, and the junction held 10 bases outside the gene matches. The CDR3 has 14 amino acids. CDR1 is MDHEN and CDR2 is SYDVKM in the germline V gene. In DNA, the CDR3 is TGTGCCTCCCGCCGGGGACAGGGCACCTACGAGCAGTACTTC. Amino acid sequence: CASRRGQGTYEQYF.

The CDR3 DNA sequence: TGTGCCAGCAGCTCGGACATTTACAATGAGCAGTTCTTC. This translates into CASSSDIYNEQFF. The V call is TRBV5-6, the J call TRBJ2-1, with D possibly TRBD1 on 5 matching bases. Trimming stripped 3 bases from V and 4 bases from J, with 8 bases between. Germline V gene sequence: CDR1 SGHDT, CDR2 YYEEEE. The CDR3 contains 13 residues.

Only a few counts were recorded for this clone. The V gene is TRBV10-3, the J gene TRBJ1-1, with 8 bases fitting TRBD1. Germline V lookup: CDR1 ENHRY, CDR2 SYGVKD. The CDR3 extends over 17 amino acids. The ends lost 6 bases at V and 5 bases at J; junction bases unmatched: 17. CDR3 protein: CAISLSGDPGGKTEAFF. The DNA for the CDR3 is TGTGCCATCAGCCTGAGCGGGGATCCAGGGGGCAAGACTGAAGCTTTCTTT.

CDR3 nucleotide sequence: TGTGCCAGCAGCTTGGATACGAACACTGAAGCTTTCTTT. This translates into CASSLDTNTEAFF. This chain joins TRBV7-3 and TRBJ1-1; D gene ambiguous. The CDR3 loop spans 13 amino acids. Trimming pared 3 bases from V and 1 base from J, leaving 6 bases between. The germline V gene encodes CDR1 SGHTA and CDR2 FQGTGA.

The CDR3 loop reads CASSLTHEQYF. The DNA for the CDR3 is TGTGCCAGCAGCTTAACCCACGAGCAGTACTTC. This rearrangement joins TRBV7-9 to TRBJ2-7; D is uncertain. Germline loops: CDR1 SEHNR, CDR2 FQNEAQ (reference sequence). Trimming removed 2 bases at V and 5 bases at J, with 4 bases between. This CDR3 has 11 amino acids.

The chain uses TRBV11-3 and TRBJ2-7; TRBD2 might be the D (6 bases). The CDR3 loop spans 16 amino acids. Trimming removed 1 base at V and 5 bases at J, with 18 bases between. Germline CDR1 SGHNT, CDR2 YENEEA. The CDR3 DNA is TGTGCCAGCAGCTTAGGCGGGACGGGGTTTGGTAACGAGCAGTACTTC. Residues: CASSLGGTGFGNEQYF.

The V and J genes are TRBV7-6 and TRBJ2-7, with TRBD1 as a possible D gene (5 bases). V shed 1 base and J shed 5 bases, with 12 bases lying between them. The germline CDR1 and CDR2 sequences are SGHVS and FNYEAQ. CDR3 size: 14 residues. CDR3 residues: CASSLGTLVDEQYF. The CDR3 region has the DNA TGTGCCAGCAGCTTAGGGACACTGGTCGACGAGCAGTACTTC.

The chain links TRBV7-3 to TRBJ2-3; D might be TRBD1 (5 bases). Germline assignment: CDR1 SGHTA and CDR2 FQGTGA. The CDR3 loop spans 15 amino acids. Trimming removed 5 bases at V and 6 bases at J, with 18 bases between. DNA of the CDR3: TGTGCCAGCAGCCCACAGGCCCAGCCTATTGATACGCAGTATTTT. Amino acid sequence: CASSPQAQPIDTQYF.

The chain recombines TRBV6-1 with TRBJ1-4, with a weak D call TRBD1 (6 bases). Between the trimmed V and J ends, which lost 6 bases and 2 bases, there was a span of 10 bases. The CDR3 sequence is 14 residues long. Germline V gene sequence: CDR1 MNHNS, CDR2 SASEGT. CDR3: CASRLGATNEKLFF. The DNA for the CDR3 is TGTGCCAGCAGGTTGGGGGCCACTAATGAAAAACTGTTTTTT.

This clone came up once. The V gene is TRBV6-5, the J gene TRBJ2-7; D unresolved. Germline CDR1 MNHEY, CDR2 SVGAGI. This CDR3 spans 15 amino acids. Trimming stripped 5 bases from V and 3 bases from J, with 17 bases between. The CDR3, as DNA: TGTGCCAGCAGTCCCAATTTCGAGCGCCGCTACGAGCAGTACTTC. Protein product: CASSPNFERRYEQYF.

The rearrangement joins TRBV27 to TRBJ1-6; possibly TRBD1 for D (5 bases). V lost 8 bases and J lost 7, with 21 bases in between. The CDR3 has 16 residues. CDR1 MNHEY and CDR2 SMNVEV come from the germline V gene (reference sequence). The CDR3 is CASRPPSTAQNSPLHF. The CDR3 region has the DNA TGTGCCAGCCGACCGCCTTCGACAGCGCAAAATTCACCCCTCCACTTT.

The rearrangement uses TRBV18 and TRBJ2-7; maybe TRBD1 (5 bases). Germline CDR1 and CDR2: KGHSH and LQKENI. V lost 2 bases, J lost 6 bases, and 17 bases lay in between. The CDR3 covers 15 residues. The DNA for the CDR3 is TGTGCCAGCTCACCAGGGGCAGGGTTCTCCCTCGAGCAGTACTTC. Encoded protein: CASSPGAGFSLEQYF.

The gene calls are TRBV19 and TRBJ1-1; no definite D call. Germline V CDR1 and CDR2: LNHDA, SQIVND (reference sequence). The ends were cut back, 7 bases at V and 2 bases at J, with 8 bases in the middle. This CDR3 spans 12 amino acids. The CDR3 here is CASKAVNTEAFF. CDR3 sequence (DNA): TGTGCCAGTAAGGCAGTTAACACTGAAGCTTTCTTT.

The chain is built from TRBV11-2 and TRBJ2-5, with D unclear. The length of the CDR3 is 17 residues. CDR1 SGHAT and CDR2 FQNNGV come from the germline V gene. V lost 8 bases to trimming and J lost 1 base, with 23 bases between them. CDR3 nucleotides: TGTGCCAGCCCCATTAGTGGACCTACTAATCTCCAAGAGACCCAGTACTTC. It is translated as CASPISGPTNLQETQYF.

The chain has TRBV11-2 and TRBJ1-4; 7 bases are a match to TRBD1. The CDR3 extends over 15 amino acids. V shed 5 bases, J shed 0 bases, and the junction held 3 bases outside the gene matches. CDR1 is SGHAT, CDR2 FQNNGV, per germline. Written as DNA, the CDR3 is TGTGCCAGCAGCCCAGGGGGACCAACTAATGAAAAACTGTTTTTT. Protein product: CASSPGGPTNEKLFF.

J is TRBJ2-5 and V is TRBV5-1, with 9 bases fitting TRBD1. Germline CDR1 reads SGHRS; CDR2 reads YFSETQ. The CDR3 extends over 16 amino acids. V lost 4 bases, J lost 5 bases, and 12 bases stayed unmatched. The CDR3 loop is CASSPFSGQGRETQYF. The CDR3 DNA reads TGCGCCAGCAGCCCCTTCTCGGGACAGGGAAGGGAGACCCAGTACTTC.